This T cell receptor beta chain was found in a study of technical replicates of blood from a handful of donors. V lost 4 bases, J lost 5 bases, and 18 bases lay in between. This CDR3 comprises 15 residues. Germline V gene sequence: CDR1 SGDLS, CDR2 YYNGEE. Produced via immunoSEQ multiplex PCR; TCRdb's table is partial and in-frame only. Among about 68,000 clones, approximately 97% were seen once, and the ten largest hold under 0.3%. The sequenced sample was T cells isolated from PBMCs. The source of this sequence is a human donor in good health. The chain combines TRBV9 with TRBJ2-5; tentatively, D is TRBD2 (6 bases). CDR3 sequence reads: CASSTSPGTGETQYF. Written as DNA, the CDR3 is TGTGCCAGCAGCACCTCTCCCGGGACTGGGGAGACCCAGTACTTC.